Listed below are T cell receptor beta chains from one sample, sequenced in a study of Graves' ophthalmopathy and Graves' hyperthyroidism. TCRdb re-analysed the multiplex PCR reads in MiXCR, keeping a single row per CDR3 protein. There are 650,000 to 900,000 distinct CDR3 sequences in the sample; roughly 41% occur only once, and approximately 43% lies in the top ten. Material for sequencing was peripheral blood. These receptors were taken from an adult man with Graves' ophthalmopathy. Both conserved end residues are part of each CDR3.

CASSVLQGVDYGYTF | TRBJ1-2 | TRBV6-5
CASSVQGFTEAFF | TRBJ1-1 | TRBV9
CASSLQGAYYGYTF | TRBJ1-2 | TRBV5-1
CASSATETVSNQPQHF | TRBJ1-5 | TRBV2
CASSVRYGHPSYEQYF | TRBJ2-7 | TRBV2
CASSSAEGQPQHF | TRBJ1-5 | TRBV2
CAISDPPDGVVFTGELFF | TRBJ2-2 | TRBV10-3
CASSFIIGGGLFF | TRBJ2-2 | TRBV7-9
CSVRGDTHQPQHF | TRBJ1-5 | TRBV29-1
CASSDTFRGRMEQYF | TRBJ2-7 | TRBV25-1
CASSYLRTSGGYEQFF | NA | TRBV2
CSATTVDQPQHF | TRBJ1-5 | TRBV20-1
CAISEWPHNQPQHF | TRBJ1-5 | TRBV10-3
CASSFWGAETQYF | TRBJ2-5 | TRBV7-2
CASSPLHSNQPQHF | TRBJ1-5 | TRBV24-1
CASSLAPRGTYEQYF | TRBJ2-7 | TRBV7-2
CASSQTSHEQYF | TRBJ2-7 | TRBV3-1
CSARDGAGSGYTF | TRBJ1-2 | TRBV20-1
CASSYPGRSNTEAFF | TRBJ1-1 | TRBV7-9
CSASPTRATYEQYF | TRBJ2-7 | TRBV20-1
CASSQSGTKNYGYTF | TRBJ1-2 | TRBV14
CAWRAGIVASPLHF | TRBJ1-6 | TRBV19
CASSSYRGRPEEQYF | TRBJ2-7 | TRBV7-9
CASSSTGQGGYGYTF | TRBJ1-2 | TRBV7-9
CAISEGTGRRQPQHF | TRBJ1-5 | TRBV10-3
CASSEPTGSGNTIYF | TRBJ1-3 | TRBV25-1
CASSSGEDYEQYF | TRBJ2-7 | TRBV7-9
CASSAADRGNTEAFF | TRBJ1-1 | TRBV9
CASSLRGINSPLHF | TRBJ1-6 | TRBV6-5
CSYSDRGGQPQHF | TRBJ1-5 | TRBV29-1
CAIREPGTGAHEQYF | TRBJ2-7 | TRBV10-3
CASSIRGYGYTF | TRBJ1-2 | TRBV19
CSARDTGNGYTF | TRBJ1-2 | TRBV20-1
CASSPYRGLVNTIYF | TRBJ1-3 | TRBV14
CSRDGQGDGYTF | TRBJ1-2 | TRBV29-1
CASREETGGREKLFF | TRBJ1-4 | TRBV10-2
CASSGGEGTEAFF | TRBJ1-1 | TRBV9
CATSDPGTSGIEQYF | TRBJ2-7 | TRBV24-1
CSVGGADQPQHF | TRBJ1-5 | TRBV29-1
CASSEELIFGLARYEQYF | TRBJ2-7 | TRBV2